This entry lists 8 T cell receptor beta chains sequenced from one sample in a study of T cell repertoires in ileal Crohn's disease. The repertoire was sequenced with immunoSEQ multiplex PCR; TCRdb's copy has only in-frame clones and lacks some. The top ten hold roughly 4.4% of the sample, which has 5,500 or so clones, 87% seen once. Time point meaning: proximal margin of the surgical specimen (macroscopically non-inflamed). The sample taken for sequencing was ileal tissue. Every receptor here comes from an adult with Crohn's disease.

The chain recombines TRBV7-6 with TRBJ2-7, with D uncertain. The CDR3 length is 14 residues. Germline lookup yields CDR1 SGHVS and CDR2 FNYEAQ. V gave up 1 base and J gave up 5 bases, with 12 bases separating them. The CDR3 sequence: CASSLEHWVHEQYF. As DNA, the CDR3 is TGTGCCAGCAGCTTAGAGCACTGGGTACACGAGCAGTACTTC.

The chain employs TRBV18 and TRBJ1-6; no clear D. With 1 base removed from V and 5 bases from J, the gap between germline ends came to 15 bases. The length of the CDR3 is 17 residues. Per the germline V gene, CDR1 is KGHSH and CDR2 is LQKENI. DNA for the CDR3: TGTGCCAGCTCACCACGCGCGTCCCAAATTAATAATTCACCCCTCCACTTT. Its protein product is CASSPRASQINNSPLHF.

The chain has TRBV7-2 and TRBJ1-2; no clear D gene. There are 15 residues in the CDR3. Germline V gene lookup returns CDR1 SGHTA and CDR2 FQGNSA. The ends were cut back, 5 bases at V and 5 bases at J, with 18 bases in the middle. The CDR3 region has the DNA TGTGCCAGCAGCGCTACCCCCGGAAGTCGGTATGGCTACACCTTC. Translating it yields CASSATPGSRYGYTF.

This chain connects TRBV28 to TRBJ1-2; D perhaps matches TRBD1 (5 bases). CDR1 is MDHEN and CDR2 is SYDVKM in the germline V gene. The CDR3 extends over 14 amino acids. Trimming stripped 1 base from V and 2 bases from J, with 8 bases between. The CDR3 DNA follows: TGTGCCAGCAGTTTATTTAGGACAAACTATGGCTACACCTTC. Protein: CASSLFRTNYGYTF.

The chain combines TRBV7-8 with TRBJ1-3; the D gene is possibly TRBD1 (6 bases). The CDR3 has 15 residues. From germline, CDR1 is SGHVS and CDR2 FQNEAQ. V lost 5 bases and J lost 3, with 14 bases in between. In DNA form, the CDR3 reads TGTGCCAGCAGCCGGAGGGGGGGCCTTGGAAACACCATATATTTT. Amino acids: CASSRRGGLGNTIYF.

The chain carries TRBV2 and TRBJ2-2; D might be TRBD2 (5 bases). This CDR3 is built from 13 residues. V was cut by 6 bases and J by 6 bases, with 11 bases left in between. The germline V gene encodes CDR1 SNHLY and CDR2 FYNNEI. The CDR3 reads CASRKEVAGELFF. As DNA, the CDR3 is TGTGCCAGCAGGAAGGAGGTTGCCGGGGAGCTGTTTTTT. Variable domain in full (rest from reference TRBV2 and TRBJ2-2): EPEVTQTPSHQVTQMGQEVILRCVPISNHLYFYWYRQILGQKVEFLVSFYNNEISEKSEIFDDQFSVERPDGSNFTLKIRSTKLEDSAMYFCASRKEVAGELFFGEGSRLTVL.

J is TRBJ2-1 and V is TRBV10-3; 7 bases align to TRBD1. The CDR3 covers 15 residues. The J segment lost 7 bases and the V segment lost 4 bases, leaving 10 bases of the junction unmatched. Germline CDR1 reads ENHRY; CDR2 reads SYGVKD. DNA for the CDR3: TGTGCCATCAGTGGGGGACAGAGTATGGAGAATGAGCAGTTCTTC. This sequence encodes CAISGGQSMENEQFF.

The chain recombines TRBV7-3 with TRBJ1-5, with D possibly TRBD1 on 5 matching bases. The length of the CDR3 is 15 residues. The V gene lost 1 base and the J gene lost 1 base, with 8 bases spanning the gap. The germline V gene has CDR1 SGHTA and CDR2 FQGTGA. The CDR3: CASSLNGGSNQPQHF. The DNA for the CDR3 is TGTGCCAGCAGCTTAAATGGGGGGAGCAATCAGCCCCAGCATTTT.